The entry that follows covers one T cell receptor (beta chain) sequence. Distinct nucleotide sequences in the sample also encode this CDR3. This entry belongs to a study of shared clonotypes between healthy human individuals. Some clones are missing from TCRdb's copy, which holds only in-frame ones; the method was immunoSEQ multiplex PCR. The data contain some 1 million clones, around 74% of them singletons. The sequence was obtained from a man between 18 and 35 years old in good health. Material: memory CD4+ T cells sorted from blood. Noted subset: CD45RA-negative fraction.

The CDR3 nucleotides read TGCGCCAGCAGCTCTGGGGTCTCTGGAAACACCATATATTTT. It encodes CASSSGVSGNTIYF. This rearrangement joins TRBV5-1 to TRBJ1-3; D not certain. Germline V gene lookup returns CDR1 SGHRS and CDR2 YFSETQ. V lost 3 bases and J 0 bases, leaving 7 bases between the germline ends. CDR3 length: 14 residues.